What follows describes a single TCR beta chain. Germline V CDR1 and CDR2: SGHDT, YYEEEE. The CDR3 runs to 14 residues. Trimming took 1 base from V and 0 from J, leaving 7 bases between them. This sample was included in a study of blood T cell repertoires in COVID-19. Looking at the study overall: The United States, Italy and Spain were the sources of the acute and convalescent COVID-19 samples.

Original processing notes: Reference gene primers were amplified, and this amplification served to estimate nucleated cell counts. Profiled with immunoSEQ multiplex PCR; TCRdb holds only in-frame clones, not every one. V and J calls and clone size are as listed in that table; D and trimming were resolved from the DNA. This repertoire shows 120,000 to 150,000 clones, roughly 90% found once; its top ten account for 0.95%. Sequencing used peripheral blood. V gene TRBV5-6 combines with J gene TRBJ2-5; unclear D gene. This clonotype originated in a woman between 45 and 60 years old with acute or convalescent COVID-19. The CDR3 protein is CASSLFSNQETQYF. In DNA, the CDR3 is TGTGCCAGCAGCTTGTTTAGTAACCAAGAGACCCAGTACTTC. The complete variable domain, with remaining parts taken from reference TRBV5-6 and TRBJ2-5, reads DAGVTQSPTHLIKTRGQQVTLRCSPKSGHDTVSWYQQALGQGPQFIFQYYEEEERQRGNFPDRFSGHQFPNYSSELNVNALLLGDSALYLCASSLFSNQETQYFGPGTRLLVL.